A single sample is the source of the 30 T cell receptor beta chains below, sequenced in a study of CD8 T cells in ankylosing spondylitis. TCRdb re-called the 5' RACE reads through MiXCR, storing one row per CDR3 protein. The repertoire includes 250,000 or so distinct CDR3 sequences, about 24% of them detected once, and around 0.64% sits in the top ten. The sequenced sample was blood, either unsorted or a sorted T cell fraction (not recorded which). The source is a male donor with ankylosing spondylitis or in good health (not recorded which).

This sequence joins TRBV29-1 and TRBJ2-5; unclear D gene. Germline V gene sequence: CDR1 SQVTM, CDR2 ANQGSEA. V dropped 4 bases and J dropped 1 base, with 10 bases sitting between them. This CDR3 region has 13 residues. The CDR3: CSVGKRRQETQYF. CDR3 nucleotide sequence: TGCAGCGTTGGAAAAAGGCGCCAAGAGACCCAGTACTTC.

This clonotype was observed a handful of times. This rearrangement joins TRBV28 to TRBJ2-1, with 15 bases identical to TRBD2. In germline, CDR1 is MDHEN, CDR2 SYDVKM. This CDR3 is built from 14 residues. The V and J ends lost 7 bases and 10 bases, in that order; junction bases with no gene match: 5. CDR3 protein: CASIPGLAGGEQFF. CDR3 nucleotides: TGTGCCAGCATACCAGGACTAGCGGGGGGGGAGCAGTTCTTC.

This clonotype appeared many times. CDR3 loop: CASREQGQETQYF. The CDR3 region has the DNA TGTGCCAGTAGGGAACAGGGGCAAGAGACCCAGTACTTC. The chain employs TRBV28 and TRBJ2-5; 7 bases agree with TRBD1. The J segment lost 2 bases and the V segment lost 9 bases, leaving 6 bases of the junction unmatched. The CDR3 is 13 amino acids. Germline CDR1 MDHEN, CDR2 SYDVKM. The full variable domain, completed using reference TRBV28 and TRBJ2-5, is DVKVTQSSRYLVKRTGEKVFLECVQDMDHENMFWYRQDPGLGLRLIYFSYDVKMKEKGDIPEGYSVSREKKERFSLILESASTNQTSMYLCASREQGQETQYFGPGTRLLVL.

V is TRBV29-1 and J is TRBJ1-4, with unresolved D. Per germline, CDR1 SQVTM and CDR2 ANQGSEA. The V and J ends lost 4 bases and 3 bases respectively, with 6 bases between them. The CDR3 is made up of 12 amino acids. CDR3 sequence reads: CSVVGANEKLFF. CDR3 sequence (DNA): TGCAGCGTTGTGGGAGCTAATGAAAAACTGTTTTTT.

The CDR3 loop is CATRTGGLYNEQFF. CDR3 coding DNA: TGTGCCACCAGGACGGGGGGGCTGTACAATGAGCAGTTCTTC. This sequence joins TRBV6-1 and TRBJ2-1, with 8 positions matching TRBD2. The trim removed 10 bases at V and 4 bases at J, leaving 9 bases unmatched. The CDR3 consists of 14 residues. Germline V lookup: CDR1 MNHNS, CDR2 SASEGT.

The table lists this clonotype with a few counts. J is TRBJ1-6 and V is TRBV5-6; 7 bases are shared with TRBD1. V was pared by 3 bases and J by 7 bases, with 7 bases of the junction left unmatched. The CDR3 sequence is 15 residues long. Germline-derived CDR1 and CDR2 are SGHDT and YYEEEE. The DNA of the CDR3 is TGTGCCAGCAGCTGGTCCACAGGGGCGAATTCACCCCTCCACTTT. Translated: CASSWSTGANSPLHF.

This clonotype came up a few times. V is TRBV12-3 or TRBV12-4 and J is TRBJ2-3; TRBD2 aligns across 7 bases. This CDR3 spans 16 amino acids. V dropped 6 bases and J dropped 1; count of bases not matched to a gene: 10. Here the CDR3 DNA reads TGTGCCAGCAGCCGTCGGGTAGCGGGCCGCACAGATACGCAGTATTTT. This translates into CASSRRVAGRTDTQYF.

The chain recombines TRBV6-5 with TRBJ2-5; perhaps TRBD2 as D (6 bases). The CDR3 has 14 amino acids. The germline V gene encodes CDR1 MNHEY and CDR2 SVGAGI. Trimming took 4 bases from V and 5 from J, leaving 14 bases between them. CDR3 sequence reads: CASSSETSPETQYF. Here the CDR3 DNA reads TGTGCCAGCAGTTCCGAGACTAGTCCCGAGACCCAGTACTTC.

This clonotype was seen a handful of times. The V gene is TRBV10-2, the J gene TRBJ2-7; 8 nucleotides match TRBD1. The CDR3 contains 12 residues. V trimming: 4 bases; J trimming: 5 bases; junction bases outside the gene matches: 1. CDR1 is WSHSY and CDR2 is SAAADI in the germline V gene. As DNA, the CDR3 is TGCGCCAGCAGTGTGACAGGGGACGAGCAGTACTTC. Its translation is CASSVTGDEQYF.

This clonotype was seen ten or more times. The genes are TRBV20-1 and TRBJ1-2; unclear D gene. Trimming removed 5 bases from V and 1 base from J, with 8 bases in between. The CDR3 sequence is 12 residues long. Germline assignment: CDR1 DFQATT and CDR2 SNEGSKA (reference sequence). The CDR3 DNA is TGCAGTGCTGCCGATGATAACTATGGCTACACCTTC. Its translation: CSAADDNYGYTF.

The table lists this clonotype with a few counts. The J gene is TRBJ2-7, the V gene TRBV7-6, with a weak D call TRBD1 (5 bases). This CDR3 spans 12 amino acids. The V end was cut by 4 bases, the J end by 5 bases, with 9 bases between. CDR1 and CDR2 from the germline V gene are SGHVS and FNYEAQ. The CDR3 region has the DNA TGTGCCAGCAGCTGGGGCTTGGACGAGCAGTACTTC. As protein: CASSWGLDEQYF.

CDR3 amino acids: CSAKGGPYEQYF. The CDR3 nucleotides read TGCAGTGCAAAAGGGGGGCCCTACGAGCAGTACTTC. The chain has TRBV20-1 and TRBJ2-7, with D tentatively TRBD1 or TRBD2 (6 bases each). The V gene's germline CDR1 is DFQATT and CDR2 SNEGSKA (reference sequence). Trimming shortened V by 6 bases and J by 2 bases, and 11 bases separated the two germline ends. The CDR3 is 12 amino acids.

There are a few counts of this clonotype. This chain uses TRBV29-1 with TRBJ2-4; either TRBD1 or TRBD2 may fit D (6 bases each). The CDR3 runs to 16 residues. Germline V gene data show CDR1 as SQVTM and CDR2 as ANQGSEA. V lost 7 bases, J lost 8 bases, and 27 bases lay in between. CDR3 loop: CSATTGNRGLGDIQYF. In DNA form, the CDR3 reads TGCAGCGCCACCACAGGGAATCGGGGGCTTGGGGACATTCAGTACTTC. The full variable domain, with the rest looked up from reference TRBV29-1 and TRBJ2-4, is SAVISQKPSRDICQRGTSLTIQCQVDSQVTMMFWYRQQPGQSLTLIATANQGSEATYESGFVIDKFPISRPNLTFSTLTVSNMSPEDSSIYLCSATTGNRGLGDIQYFGAGTRLSVL.

V usage is TRBV20-1 and J usage is TRBJ1-1; 8 bases match TRBD1. The germline V gene has CDR1 DFQATT and CDR2 SNEGSKA (reference sequence). CDR3 length equals 12 residues. CDR3 region: CRGGQADTEAFF. In DNA form, the CDR3 reads TGCAGGGGGGGACAGGCGGACACTGAAGCTTTCTTT.

A few counts support this clonotype. The chain's CDR3 is CASTPGSSSYEQYF. The DNA for the CDR3 is TGTGCCAGCACACCGGGATCGAGCTCCTACGAGCAGTACTTC. The V gene is TRBV2, the J gene TRBJ2-7; possibly TRBD2 for D (5 bases). Germline V lookup: CDR1 SNHLY, CDR2 FYNNEI. V was trimmed by 7 bases and J by 0 bases, leaving 13 bases between them. The CDR3 totals 14 residues.

This clonotype has ten or more counts. The chain links TRBV5-1 to TRBJ2-6, with a tentative D call TRBD1 (6 bases). V shed 0 bases and J shed 0 bases, with 13 bases lying between them. CDR1 is SGHRS, CDR2 YFSETQ, per germline. The CDR3 runs 18 residues. The DNA of the CDR3 is TGCGCCAGCAGCTTGGGCCCTACAGGGCACTCTGGGGCCAACGTCCTGACTTTC. Amino acids: CASSLGPTGHSGANVLTF.

Many counts were recorded for this clonotype. The rearrangement joins TRBV20-1 to TRBJ1-1; TRBD1 aligns across 9 bases. The CDR3 is 13 amino acids. V trimming: 6 bases; J trimming: 3 bases; junction bases outside the gene matches: 5. Germline V gene lookup returns CDR1 DFQATT and CDR2 SNEGSKA (reference sequence). The CDR3 DNA follows: TGCAGTGCCTTAACAGGGGGCTACACTGAAGCTTTCTTT. It encodes CSALTGGYTEAFF.

V gene TRBV10-3 combines with J gene TRBJ2-1; D possibly uses TRBD1 or TRBD2 (5 bases each). Germline V gene sequence: CDR1 ENHRY, CDR2 SYGVKD. The length of the CDR3 is 16 residues. Trimming took 0 bases from V and 4 from J, leaving 13 bases between them. This CDR3 is CAISESGPGGYNEQFF. The CDR3 coding sequence is TGTGCCATCAGTGAGTCGGGGCCTGGGGGATACAATGAGCAGTTCTTC.

The chain uses TRBV20-1 and TRBJ2-6; 7 bases are shared with TRBD1. V was pared by 4 bases and J by 0 bases, with 6 bases of the junction left unmatched. CDR1 DFQATT and CDR2 SNEGSKA come from the germline V gene (reference sequence). CDR3 length: 16 amino acids. CDR3 sequence: CSAKGGPDSGANVLTF. The CDR3 region has the DNA TGCAGTGCTAAAGGGGGCCCCGACTCTGGGGCCAACGTCCTGACTTTC.

This clonotype was found many times. V usage is TRBV20-1 and J usage is TRBJ2-3; 7 bases are a match to TRBD1. The V and J ends lost 4 bases and 0 bases, in that order; junction bases with no gene match: 7. Germline loops: CDR1 DFQATT, CDR2 SNEGSKA (reference sequence). CDR3 length equals 15 residues. The CDR3 spells CSATRQGRSTDTQYF. CDR3 bases: TGCAGTGCTACCCGACAGGGCCGCAGCACAGATACGCAGTATTTT.

This clonotype was recorded many times. The V and J genes are TRBV7-2 and TRBJ2-1; D is possibly TRBD1 (6 bases). CDR1 is SGHTA, CDR2 FQGNSA, per germline. The V end was cut by 1 base, the J end by 3 bases, with 13 bases between. The CDR3 covers 16 residues. CDR3 DNA: TGTGCCAGCAGCTTAGTGTCGAGGGGGATCTACAATGAGCAGTTCTTC. Amino acids: CASSLVSRGIYNEQFF. Together with reference TRBV7-2 and TRBJ2-1, the CDR3 gives the full variable domain: GAGVSQSPSNKVTEKGKDVELRCDPISGHTALYWYRQSLGQGLEFLIYFQGNSAPDKSGLPSDRFSAERTGGSVSTLTIQRTQQEDSAVYLCASSLVSRGIYNEQFFGPGTRLTVL.

This chain connects TRBV10-3 to TRBJ2-7; weak D call: TRBD1 (6 bases). This CDR3 has 13 residues. V gave up 8 bases and J gave up 3 bases, with 14 bases separating them. In germline, CDR1 is ENHRY, CDR2 SYGVKD. CDR3 sequence (DNA): TGTGCCATCTCTACAGGGTACAACTACGAGCAGTACTTC. Its translation is CAISTGYNYEQYF.

This clonotype showed up many times. CDR3 region: CSASDPTSYEQYF. The CDR3 DNA follows: TGCAGTGCTTCTGACCCCACTAGTTACGAGCAGTACTTC. The chain couples TRBV20-1 to TRBJ2-7; TRBD2 might be the D (5 bases). V gave up 5 bases and J gave up 4 bases, with 15 bases separating them. Germline V gene sequence: CDR1 DFQATT, CDR2 SNEGSKA (reference sequence). The CDR3 totals 13 residues.

The table lists this clonotype with a few counts. This rearrangement joins TRBV12-3 or TRBV12-4 to TRBJ2-4; TRBD2 is a possible D gene (5 bases). The CDR3 extends over 15 amino acids. V gave up 3 bases and J gave up 0 bases, with 9 bases separating them. This CDR3 reads CASSLVSGAKNIQYF. The DNA for the CDR3 is TGTGCCAGCAGTTTGGTGAGCGGAGCCAAAAACATTCAGTACTTC.

This clonotype has a count of ten or more. The rearrangement uses TRBV29-1 and TRBJ2-3; TRBD1 aligns across 7 bases. The J segment lost 2 bases and the V segment lost 4 bases, leaving 6 bases of the junction unmatched. Germline V gene sequence: CDR1 SQVTM, CDR2 ANQGSEA. This CDR3 is built from 14 residues. CDR3: CSVARQGTTDTQYF. CDR3 nucleotides: TGCAGCGTTGCGAGACAGGGAACCACAGATACGCAGTATTTT.

This clonotype has ten or more counts. The CDR3 loop is CSVGLSTDTQYF. CDR3 coding DNA: TGCAGCGTTGGACTATCAACAGATACGCAGTATTTT. This chain connects TRBV29-1 to TRBJ2-3; the D gene is possibly TRBD2 (5 bases). The CDR3 has 12 amino acids. Germline-derived CDR1 and CDR2 are SQVTM and ANQGSEA. V dropped 4 bases and J dropped 3 bases, with 8 bases sitting between them.

The table lists this clonotype with many counts. This CDR3 reads CSVGYNEQFF. The CDR3 coding sequence is TGCAGCGTCGGCTACAATGAGCAGTTCTTC. The V call is TRBV29-1, the J call TRBJ2-1; D gene uncertain. The CDR3 has 10 amino acids. The germline V gene encodes CDR1 SQVTM and CDR2 ANQGSEA. V was shortened by 6 bases and J by 3 bases, with 3 bases between the two germline ends.

This clonotype has ten or more counts. The V gene is TRBV11-2, the J gene TRBJ2-5; tentative D call: TRBD1 (5 bases). Germline V gene lookup returns CDR1 SGHAT and CDR2 FQNNGV. V was trimmed by 5 bases and J by 2 bases, leaving 15 bases between them. This CDR3 spans 15 amino acids. The CDR3 DNA sequence: TGTGCCAGCAGCCCATATTTAGGGGCGCAAGAGACCCAGTACTTC. Translating it yields CASSPYLGAQETQYF.

This clonotype was found a few times. The gene calls are TRBV12-3 or TRBV12-4 and TRBJ1-6, with D unresolved. This CDR3 has 15 amino acids. The V end was cut by 3 bases, the J end by 12 bases, with 18 bases between. This chain's CDR3 is CASSFSVGSIGPLHF. CDR3 coding DNA: TGTGCCAGCAGTTTTTCCGTGGGTTCTATCGGACCCCTCCACTTT.

The chain recombines TRBV6-5 with TRBJ2-3, with D perhaps TRBD2 (6 bases). The germline CDR1 and CDR2 sequences are MNHEY and SVGAGI. Trimming took off 2 bases at V and 1 base at J, with 10 bases between the two ends. The CDR3 has 15 amino acids. Here the CDR3 reads CASSYGASGTDTQYF. CDR3 coding DNA: TGTGCCAGCAGTTACGGGGCTAGCGGCACAGATACGCAGTATTTT.